These 26 T cell receptor beta chains came from one sample sequenced in a study of cytomegalovirus exposure and HLA in healthy donors. PCR used 60 Vbeta primers and 13 Jbeta primers. The repertoire was sequenced with immunoSEQ multiplex PCR; TCRdb's copy has only in-frame clones and lacks some. The sample records 100,000 to 150,000 clones, approximately 82% being singletons. Sequenced material: PBMCs. The receptor source for this set is a man in his late teens or twenties in good health and CMV-seropositive.

The chain joins TRBV2 to TRBJ2-5, with 12 bases fitting TRBD2. CDR3 length: 16 residues. V lost 4 bases, J lost 6 bases, and 9 bases stayed unmatched. Germline lookup yields CDR1 SNHLY and CDR2 FYNNEI. As DNA, the CDR3 is TGTGCCAGCAGTGTCCCCCCTAGCGGGGGGGCAAAGACCCAGTACTTC. It translates to CASSVPPSGGAKTQYF.

The gene calls are TRBV6-6 and TRBJ1-6; tentative D call: TRBD1 (5 bases). The CDR3 is 15 residues long. Germline V gives CDR1 MNHNY, CDR2 SVGAGI (reference sequence). V was shortened by 7 bases and J by 3 bases, with 13 bases between the two germline ends. The CDR3 is CASIPGGDYNSPLHF. The CDR3 nucleotides read TGTGCCAGCATCCCGGGGGGAGACTATAATTCACCCCTCCACTTT.

The rearrangement links TRBV5-3 to TRBJ1-1; 9 bases line up with TRBD1. TRBV5-3 is an open reading frame, and its role is uncertain. The junction had 11 bases not matched to a gene; V was cut back by 3 bases and J by 11 bases. The CDR3 extends over 14 amino acids. CDR3 in DNA: TGTGCCAGAAGCTCGAGGACAGGGGTCTATGAGGCTTTCTTT. It codes for CARSSRTGVYEAFF.

This chain links TRBV18 with TRBJ2-2; 7 bases map to TRBD2. From germline, CDR1 is KGHSH and CDR2 LQKENI. The junction had 11 bases not matched to a gene; V was cut back by 6 bases and J by 7 bases. This CDR3 spans 15 amino acids. The CDR3: CASSPPTSSLGELFF. The CDR3 nucleotides are TGTGCCAGCTCTCCCCCGACTAGCAGCCTCGGGGAGCTGTTTTTT.

The chain joins TRBV18 to TRBJ1-1; D call uncertain. This CDR3 is 14 amino acids long. Germline V CDR1 and CDR2: KGHSH, LQKENI. V lost 2 bases and J 4 bases, leaving 11 bases between the germline ends. CDR3 DNA sequence: TGTGCCAGCTCACCATACCGCAGGCGCACTGAAGCTTTCTTT. Amino acid sequence: CASSPYRRRTEAFF.

The V call is TRBV4-1, the J call TRBJ2-5, with TRBD2 identical over 10 bases. The J call may not be correct, given that the DNA end is closer to TRBJ2-7. The CDR3 loop spans 15 amino acids. The germline gives CDR1 MGHRA, CDR2 YSYEKL. CDR3 in amino acids: CASSLTSGDYYEQYF. The DNA of the CDR3 is TGCGCCAGCAGCCTCACTAGCGGGGACTACTACGAGCAGTACTTC.

The V call is TRBV16, the J call TRBJ1-1; 9 bases map to TRBD1. From germline, CDR1 is KGHSY and CDR2 FQNENV. This CDR3 has 17 residues. With 1 base clipped from V and 1 base from J, the junction kept 7 bases outside the gene matches. The CDR3 is CASSQFAGQGKNTEAFF. The CDR3 region has the DNA TGTGCCAGCAGCCAATTCGCGGGACAGGGAAAGAACACTGAAGCTTTCTTT.

The CDR3 DNA reads as TGTGCCAGCAGCCAAGATCAGGGGGCCCCGGAGCGTGAGCAGTTCTTC. This gives the protein CASSQDQGAPEREQFF. The chain is built from TRBV4-2 and TRBJ2-1; 8 nucleotides agree with TRBD1. J gave up 9 bases and V 0 bases, and 10 bases lay outside the gene matches. The CDR3 extends over 16 amino acids. Germline V gene lookup returns CDR1 LGHNA and CDR2 YNFKEQ.

This clone was recorded a few times. This chain links TRBV28 with TRBJ1-2; D might be TRBD1 (5 bases). From germline, CDR1 is MDHEN and CDR2 SYDVKM. Deletions cut 5 bases from V and 3 bases from J, with 13 bases between. CDR3 size: 14 residues. Here the CDR3 reads CASSTLTVDYGYTF. Here the CDR3 DNA reads TGTGCCAGCAGTACCCTGACAGTAGACTATGGCTACACCTTC.

V is TRBV9 and J is TRBJ2-2, with a tentative D call TRBD1 (6 bases). Looked up from germline, CDR1 is SGDLS and CDR2 is YYNGEE. Trimming removed 3 bases at V and 0 bases at J, with 6 bases between. CDR3 size: 14 residues. For the CDR3, the DNA is TGTGCCAGCAGCGCAGGGGCGAACACCGGGGAGCTGTTTTTT. Translating it yields CASSAGANTGELFF.

This sequence joins TRBV6-5 and TRBJ1-2; D is undetermined. Germline V gene data show CDR1 as MNHEY and CDR2 as SVGAGI. Trimming left V 8 bases short and J 3 bases short, with 19 bases between. This CDR3 comprises 15 residues. The CDR3 DNA reads TGTGCCAGCTGTCCCGGTCCGGGTTATGACTATGGCTACACCTTC. Its translation: CASCPGPGYDYGYTF.

This chain uses TRBV5-4 with TRBJ2-1; the D gene is possibly TRBD1 (6 bases). Trimming shortened V by 0 bases and J by 4 bases, and 11 bases separated the two germline ends. Germline lookup yields CDR1 SGHNT and CDR2 YYREEE (reference sequence). This CDR3 has 15 residues. DNA for the CDR3: TGTGCCAGCAGCTTGGGGACCGGGACATACAATGAGCAGTTCTTC. It codes for CASSLGTGTYNEQFF.

The gene calls are TRBV2 and TRBJ2-5, with 9 bases lining up with TRBD2. The germline V gene encodes CDR1 SNHLY and CDR2 FYNNEI. This CDR3 has 15 residues. The ends lost 6 bases at V and 5 bases at J; junction bases unmatched: 10. DNA of the CDR3: TGTGCCAGCAGAGAGACTAGCGGAATTCCGGAGACCCAGTACTTC. Protein product: CASRETSGIPETQYF. Combining the CDR3 with reference TRBV2 and TRBJ2-5 gives the whole variable domain EPEVTQTPSHQVTQMGQEVILRCVPISNHLYFYWYRQILGQKVEFLVSFYNNEISEKSEIFDDQFSVERPDGSNFTLKIRSTKLEDSAMYFCASRETSGIPETQYFGPGTRLLVL.

J is TRBJ2-2 and V is TRBV7-6; TRBD1 matches 9 bases. The germline CDR1 and CDR2 sequences are SGHVS and FNYEAQ. Trimming at V came to 4 bases and at J to 6 bases, leaving 0 bases not matched to a gene. This CDR3 is built from 13 residues. The DNA for the CDR3 is TGTGCCAGCAGCTGGACAGGGGCCGGGGAGCTGTTTTTT. This encodes CASSWTGAGELFF.

This chain connects TRBV7-9 to TRBJ2-6; possible D gene TRBD2, 6 bases. The CDR3 totals 15 residues. CDR1 and CDR2 from the germline V gene are SEHNR and FQNEAQ (reference sequence). V lost 8 bases, J lost 0 bases, and 11 bases lay in between. The chain's CDR3 is CASRPGDSGANVLTF. The DNA for the CDR3 is TGTGCCAGCCGCCCGGGAGACTCTGGGGCCAACGTCCTGACTTTC.

Here the CDR3 reads CASSDRQGGQPQHF. CDR3 nucleotides: TGTGCCAGCAGCGATCGACAGGGGGGTCAGCCCCAGCATTTT. The V call is TRBV6-1, the J call TRBJ1-5; the match to TRBD1 covers 9 bases. Germline CDR1 MNHNS, CDR2 SASEGT. The CDR3 contains 14 residues. Trimming removed 6 bases from V and 6 bases from J; junction bases left unmatched: 6.

V is TRBV29-1 and J is TRBJ2-2; maybe TRBD2 (7 bases). Trimming shortened V by 4 bases and J by 6 bases, and 18 bases separated the two germline ends. This CDR3 has 15 amino acids. CDR1 and CDR2 (germline): SQVTM, ANQGSEA. This CDR3 reads CSVVSVGGGAGELFF. The CDR3 DNA reads TGCAGCGTTGTGTCAGTGGGGGGGGGCGCCGGGGAGCTGTTTTTT.

The rearrangement joins TRBV5-6 to TRBJ2-5, with D possibly being TRBD2 (6 bases). Between the trimmed V and J ends, which lost 7 bases and 4 bases, there was a span of 14 bases. This CDR3 comprises 13 residues. Germline CDR1 reads SGHDT; CDR2 reads YYEEEE. This chain's CDR3 is CASHRGGAETQYF. The CDR3 DNA reads as TGTGCCAGCCACCGGGGCGGGGCAGAGACCCAGTACTTC.

A few counts support this clone. The rearrangement joins TRBV4-1 to TRBJ1-6, with D possibly being TRBD1 (6 bases). V dropped 2 bases and J dropped 7 bases, with 12 bases sitting between them. The V gene's germline CDR1 is MGHRA and CDR2 YSYEKL. This CDR3 has 15 amino acids. CDR3 amino acids: CASSQFAGANSPLHF. The CDR3 bases are TGCGCCAGCAGCCAATTTGCGGGGGCGAATTCACCCCTCCACTTT.

This chain joins TRBV6-5 and TRBJ1-1, with D possibly matching TRBD1 (6 bases). The V end was cut by 6 bases, the J end by 6 bases, with 17 bases between. The CDR3 is made up of 14 amino acids. Germline assignment: CDR1 MNHEY and CDR2 SVGAGI. As DNA, the CDR3 is TGTGCCAGCAGATCTACCGGGACAACCGCTGAAGCTTTCTTT. It codes for CASRSTGTTAEAFF.

The chain is built from TRBV6-6 and TRBJ2-5, with TRBD1 matching over 8 bases. Per germline, CDR1 MNHNY and CDR2 SVGAGI (reference sequence). There are 15 residues in the CDR3. Losses at the gene ends were 6 bases for V and 3 bases for J; bases not matched to a gene: 9. In DNA, the CDR3 is TGTGCCAGCAGAGGGACAGGCACGATAGAAGAGACCCAGTACTTC. This translates into CASRGTGTIEETQYF.

This rearrangement joins TRBV4-1 to TRBJ2-2, with a possible D match to TRBD1 (6 bases). The CDR3 is made up of 13 amino acids. Germline V gene data show CDR1 as MGHRA and CDR2 as YSYEKL. Trimming stripped 6 bases from V and 4 bases from J, with 9 bases between. The CDR3 DNA reads TGCGCCAGCAGGGACAGACCCACCGGGGAGCTGTTTTTT. Its protein is CASRDRPTGELFF.

The V gene is TRBV5-1, the J gene TRBJ2-5, with 8 nucleotides matching TRBD2. The length of the CDR3 is 14 residues. With V trimmed by 4 bases and J by 5 bases, 7 bases remained unmatched. Germline V gene lookup returns CDR1 SGHRS and CDR2 YFSETQ. The CDR3 bases are TGCGCCAGCAGCCCGGGACTAGTTTCCGAGACCCAGTACTTC. Translated, it gives CASSPGLVSETQYF.

This clone was observed a handful of times. This rearrangement joins TRBV7-8 to TRBJ2-1; D perhaps matches TRBD2 (5 bases). Deletions cut 0 bases from V and 6 bases from J, with 21 bases between. Germline loops: CDR1 SGHVS, CDR2 FQNEAQ. The CDR3 spans 18 residues. In DNA, the CDR3 is TGTGCCAGCAGCTTAGCGCCCCCGGGGTACCTTGACCTCAATGAGCAGTTCTTC. Translation: CASSLAPPGYLDLNEQFF.

The V call is TRBV28, the J call TRBJ2-2, with D possibly being TRBD2 (7 bases). The CDR3 has 16 residues. Trimming pared 4 bases from V and 4 bases from J, leaving 16 bases between. CDR1 and CDR2 from the germline V gene are MDHEN and SYDVKM. The CDR3 nucleotides read TGTGCCAGCAGTTCCCAAGGGGGGGGAATCACCGGGGAGCTGTTTTTT. It encodes CASSSQGGGITGELFF.

The chain combines TRBV5-8 with TRBJ2-1; TRBD1 matches at 11 bases. Trimming at V came to 3 bases and at J to 7 bases, leaving 0 bases not matched to a gene. CDR1 and CDR2 (germline): SGHTS, YDEGEE. This CDR3 comprises 13 residues. The CDR3 sequence is CASSWDRGNEQFF. CDR3 nucleotides: TGTGCCAGCAGCTGGGACAGGGGGAATGAGCAGTTCTTC.